Given below is one T cell receptor (beta chain) in context. This clone was observed a few times. Its cognate antigen has yet to be identified. There are no base qualities to consult, and no much larger clone falls within one base. This sample is part of a study of cytomegalovirus exposure and HLA in healthy donors (dated by TCRdb to about 2017). Regarding the research as a whole: In an earlier analysis of 550 to 750 of the donors, 250 to 350 Gb of sequence data and some 100 million unique TCR beta sequences from roughly 200 million T cells were reported. An early release that covered more than 550 HLA-typed donors contained about 290 gigabases of sequencing data and around 85 million unique TCR sequences. The genetic ancestry cluster associated with self-reported Caucasian donors included over 80% of the approximately 430 genotyped donors. The study aimed to test whether signatures of past pathogen exposure could be identified by cataloging public T cell receptors. The study used immunosequencing to profile the T cell repertoires of about 670 subjects and linked those repertoires to cytomegalovirus serostatus. Along with the approximately 700-subject first cohort, a separate validation cohort of over 90 different subjects was used. High-throughput TCR immunosequencing, statistical association of individual TCRs with disease status, and machine learning were combined to predict cytomegalovirus infection status. A later analysis re-analyzed previously published TCR beta repertoires from about 600 donors and added high-resolution HLA genotyping to study TCR occurrence patterns. In the later analysis, no new phenotypic data were used to find candidate immune exposures; instead, reliance was placed on TCR beta sequences and their occurrence across donors. An earlier analysis of 587 of the donors used high-throughput TCR beta sequencing to judge whether each TCR beta V gene segment behaved as functional or pseudogenic. Alongside the repertoire data, information on donor age, sex, ethnicity and CMV serostatus was compiled. A later genetic analysis took genome-wide SNP genotypes for about 55% of the 666 donors and used that subset as a discovery cohort. Every repertoire in the discovery cohort had been generated on one and the same sequencing platform. HLA typing included class I and class II loci at four-digit resolution. Typing coverage differed by locus: A, B, C, DRB1 and DQB1 were typed in about 629-640 donors, DQA1 in about 550, DPA1 in around 580, and DPB1 in 400 to 490. Because of strong linkage in the cohort, a handful of DR-DQ haplotypes were treated as single units for association and clustering. Among 350 to 400 genotyped donors of the cohort, an average of around 240,000 unique TCR beta nucleotide sequences were sequenced per donor, around 18% of them non-productive.

In total, approximately 690 healthy bone marrow donors made up the cohort. All cohort members were sampled while nominally healthy, although unrecorded immune exposures were likely present. The donor tested CMV seropositive, placing the donor among the roughly 300 seropositive members of the cohort. A peripheral blood sample was provided by each donor, and peripheral blood mononuclear cells were used for TCR beta sequencing. The Qiagen DNeasy Blood Extraction Kit was used to extract genomic DNA from the blood cell samples. CDR1 and CDR2 are drawn from the germline V gene: SGHTA, FQGNSA. At the junction V is shortened by 1 base and J by 2 bases; bases outside the gene matches: 5. The CDR3 runs 16 amino acids, cysteine and phenylalanine included. The read is trimmed to its CDR3 DNA, 48 bases read in frame from base 1. The research as a whole found: Specific HLA alleles were associated with about 17,000 TCR beta sequences at a false discovery rate of 0.05 in a later analysis. A later analysis found that TCR association rates varied across HLA loci, with DRB1 alleles showing the most associated TCRs and HLA-C alleles the fewest. A group of highly shared sequence variants was considered likely to be a technical artifact of the sequencing pipeline. The only immune exposure information available for the cohort was CMV serostatus. Sequencing depth was assumed to be roughly uniform across donors in the presence/absence analyses, though that assumption may not hold. Linkage disequilibrium might explain the correlated functional status among segregating V segments, but an unknown experimental factor could not be ruled out. Roughly 17 rarely observed V segments, including chromosome 9 orphons, were excluded from the earlier analysis of approximately 500 of the donors because counts were too low. V-gene and J-gene trimming of TCR beta chains was associated with a missense DCLRE1C variant in a later genetic analysis, and the association was replicated in an independent cohort. According to a later genetic analysis, donors in an Asian-associated ancestry cluster had fewer N-insertions in productive TCRs than the roughly 670-donor mean. The authors suggested that the approach could potentially be generalized to other disease states and immunological phenotypes. A further reported finding was that TCR beta sequences accurately predicted the HLA-A and HLA-B alleles for most subjects in the first cohort. In a later analysis, most CMV-associated TCR beta chains were found to appear HLA-restricted, with HLA associations seemingly driven largely by CMV exposure. This cohort had only TCR beta chains sequenced, and the lack of alpha or paired-chain data limited which features could be detected. Across donors, most TCR sequences were observed very rarely, whereas some public TCRs were present in many individuals. In a later analysis, HLA-associated TCR beta chains showed more clonal expansion and lower generation probabilities than non-associated chains that were equally common. A few of the identified cytomegalovirus-associated TCR beta chains were confirmed in vitro to be specific for cytomegalovirus antigens. In a later analysis, several top co-occurrence clusters were reported to appear linked to parvovirus B19, influenza, CMV and Epstein-Barr virus. Assigning TCR associations to individual alleles was difficult when HLA alleles, especially DR and DQ, strongly co-occurred. HLA typing was unavailable for some donors at each locus, so association tests used only the typed subset. In an earlier analysis of about 600 of the donors, most TCR beta V segments appeared in productive rearrangements about 90% or about 30% of the time, broadly matching IMGT annotations. Because the 87-base-pair reads could not distinguish some IMGT-functional V segments, including TRBV6-2 and TRBV6-3, those segments were excluded. The study listed approximately 150 TCR beta chains as associated with cytomegalovirus. The classifier was reported to diagnose cytomegalovirus status with high specificity and sensitivity in both the original and validation cohorts.

Libraries were prepared through the immunoSEQ multiplex PCR assay. For the multiplex PCR, a mixture combining 60 forward primers for TCR Vbeta segments and 13 reverse primers for TCR Jbeta segments was used. The CDR3 region of rearranged TCR beta genes was amplified from genomic DNA by a multiplex PCR assay. The amplified TCR beta libraries were sequenced on the Illumina HiSeq System as 87-base-pair reads. On the study's bioinformatics: Across the 600 to 700 repertoires, a later analysis counted some 81 million unique TCR beta chains, 8.5 million to 12 million of which were shared by at least two donors. To remove PCR and sequencing errors, raw reads were error-corrected and collapsed into unique sequences using a nearest-neighbor algorithm that merged closely related sequences. V, D and J gene segments were assigned by aligning CDR3 sequences to IMGT reference sequences. For a sequence to be retained, a match of at least six nucleotides to both a V gene segment and a J gene segment was required. A rearrangement was called productive if the CDR3 had no stop codons and remained in frame with V and J, and every other rearrangement was called non-productive. Following IMGT convention, CDR3 was defined as the stretch from the second conserved V-encoded cysteine to the conserved J-encoded phenylalanine. Sequences without an unambiguous match to a single V gene segment were excluded from the earlier analysis of about 600 of the donors. An earlier analysis of 587 of the donors called V segments functional above 56.7% productive rearrangements and segregating when the between-donor standard deviation exceeded 5%. A statistical classification framework was built for diagnosing cytomegalovirus status from the catalog of TCR beta chain sequences. V and J gene assignment, in a later analysis, came from comparing TCR nucleotide sequences with IMGT/GENE-DB human TR gene sequences. A later analysis assigned CDR3 sequences and most-parsimonious VDJ recombination scenarios with the TCRdist pipeline. In a later analysis, each TCR beta chain was defined by its CDR3 amino acid sequence together with its V-gene family, and reads lacking a unique V-gene family were excluded. A later analysis removed several hundred highly shared, low-generation-probability nucleotide sequences to deal with suspected cross-contamination and a sequencing artifact. In a later analysis, a clonal expansion index for each public chain was calculated from normalized within-repertoire ranks of inferred template counts. A later analysis computed generation probabilities with a VDJ recombination model fitted to out-of-frame rearrangements, and checked the results against IGoR. A later analysis scored TCR-TCR, TCR-HLA and TCR-CMV co-occurrence with hypergeometric tests, applying a repertoire-size bias correction to TCR pairs. To estimate false discovery rates, a later analysis permuted the HLA or CMV assignments 20 times. In a later analysis, co-occurring TCRs were grouped using DBSCAN, with TCRdist sequence similarity added in when clustering inside HLA-allele-positive subsets. Repertoires with fewer than 30,000 or more than 120,000 public chains were left out of co-occurrence clustering, as were five repertoires with anomalous nucleotide sharing. TCRdb holds this immuneACCESS table with in-frame rearrangements only. Some clones are missing; in checked studies, unresolved V genes explain under half, and the rest has no known cause. Clone size and V and J calls were adopted from that table, with D and trimming inferred from the DNA. In this sample the table shows 150,000 or so clones, around 75% of which occur a single time. 4% to 5% of the sample is taken by the ten largest.

The V gene is TRBV7-2 and the J gene is TRBJ2-3; 8 central nucleotides agree with TRBD2. This TCR was sampled from a man between 18 and 29 years old in good health and CMV-seropositive. The material sequenced was PBMCs. The DNA sequence is TGTGCCAGCAGCTTAGGCGGCGGGGGGAACACAGATACGCAGTATTTT. This is translated as CASSLGGGGNTDTQYF.